This is a list of T cell receptor beta chains from one sample in a study of response to subunit inactivated influenza vaccine. MiXCR, run by TCRdb on the RT-PCR reads, gives a single entry per CDR3 protein. The sample has 490,000 or so distinct CDR3 sequences; under 9% are singletons. Source: PBMCs from blood, taken roughly 24 months after vaccination. These receptors were collected from a man in his fifties or sixties who received an inactivated influenza vaccine. Both conserved end residues are part of each CDR3. The D gene is left open where the match is weak. The size field is filled for only some rows; it gives once, few, many or a size class.

TRBV12-3/TRBV12-4,few,TRBD1,TRBJ2-2,CASSKTGGTGELFF,TGTGCCAGCAGTAAGACAGGGGGCACCGGGGAGCTGTTTTTT
TRBV28,NA,NA,TRBJ2-7,CASSSTTTSYEQYF,TGTGCCAGCAGTTCTACAACGACCTCCTACGAGCAGTACTTC
TRBV5-1,few,NA,TRBJ2-1,CASSLRASSYNEQFF,TGCGCCAGCAGCTTGCGGGCAAGCTCCTACAATGAGCAGTTCTTC
TRBV20-1,few,TRBD1,TRBJ1-2,CSARDYRGQGYTF,TGCAGTGCTAGAGATTACAGGGGGCAAGGCTACACCTTC
TRBV7-9,many,TRBD1,TRBJ1-2,CASSLGQGESGYTF,TGTGCCAGCAGCTTAGGACAGGGAGAAAGTGGCTACACCTTC
TRBV12-3/TRBV12-4,NA,NA,TRBJ2-7,CASSLMNFYEQYF,TGTGCCAGCAGTTTGATGAATTTCTACGAGCAGTACTTC
TRBV6-5,many,NA,TRBJ2-3,CASSYTGLTDTQYF,TGTGCCAGCAGTTACACGGGCCTCACAGATACGCAGTATTTT
TRBV20-1,few,NA,TRBJ2-7,CSARDRLDLVHEQYF,TGCAGTGCTAGAGATCGCCTAGATCTCGTCCACGAGCAGTACTTC
TRBV5-1,NA,NA,TRBJ1-2,CASSLGQNSLANYGYTF,TGCGCCAGCAGCTTGGGACAGAACTCCTTAGCTAACTATGGCTACACCTTC
TRBV5-1,few,NA,TRBJ2-3,CASRDRLSTDTQYF,TGCGCCAGCAGAGACAGGCTAAGCACAGATACGCAGTATTTT
TRBV7-2,many,NA,TRBJ2-2,CASSLFSLNTGELFF,TGTGCCAGCAGCTTATTTTCCCTGAACACCGGGGAGCTGTTTTTT
TRBV4-1,few,NA,TRBJ2-7,CASSQSPRESEQYF,TGCGCCAGCAGCCAATCTCCCAGGGAGAGCGAGCAGTACTTC
TRBV20-1,few,NA,TRBJ2-3,CSAREGLRTDTQYF,TGCAGTGCTAGAGAGGGACTTCGCACAGATACGCAGTATTTT
TRBV6-1,few,NA,TRBJ2-2,CASSPWGSRTPNTGELFF,TGTGCCAGCAGTCCGTGGGGGTCGAGAACCCCGAACACCGGGGAGCTGTTTTTT
TRBV5-1,many,TRBD2,TRBJ2-7,CASSLAGLAGYEQYF,TGCGCCAGCAGCTTGGCGGGACTAGCAGGGTACGAGCAGTACTTC
TRBV10-3,NA,NA,TRBJ1-1,CAISEDAGGTEAFF,TGTGCCATCAGTGAGGACGCGGGGGGCACTGAAGCTTTCTTT
TRBV7-9,few,NA,TRBJ2-7,CASGPGLHYEQYF,TGTGCCAGCGGCCCGGGGCTCCACTACGAGCAGTACTTC
TRBV6-1,many,NA,TRBJ1-5,CASSGGNNQPQHF,TGTGCCAGCAGTGGGGGAAACAATCAGCCCCAGCATTTT
TRBV20-1,NA,TRBD1,TRBJ2-7,CGADRGTGKTYEQYF,TGCGGGGCAGACCGAGGGACAGGGAAAACCTACGAGCAGTACTTC
TRBV10-3,many,NA,TRBJ1-1,CAITDAPPNTEAFF,TGTGCCATCACCGACGCGCCGCCGAACACTGAAGCTTTCTTT
TRBV25-1,NA,TRBD1,TRBJ2-1,CASRGQGALHEQFF,TGTGCCAGCAGAGGACAGGGGGCATTGCATGAGCAGTTCTTC
TRBV12-3/TRBV12-4,few,NA,TRBJ1-6,CASRGPRDSPLHF,TGTGCCAGCAGAGGGCCCAGGGATTCACCCCTCCACTTT
TRBV5-1,few,NA,TRBJ2-3,CASYRDYTDTQYF,TGCGCCAGCTACAGGGACTACACAGATACGCAGTATTTT
TRBV29-1,few,TRBD2,TRBJ2-1,CSAVGLAADNEQFF,TGCAGCGCCGTGGGACTAGCGGCCGACAATGAGCAGTTCTTC
TRBV7-3,NA,NA,TRBJ2-2,CASSLSGHGINTGELFF,TGTGCCAGCAGCTTATCGGGACACGGGATAAACACCGGGGAGCTGTTTTTT
TRBV7-7,NA,NA,TRBJ2-5,CASSLAFEGTQYF,TGTGCCAGCAGCTTAGCTTTCGAGGGGACCCAGTACTTC
TRBV12-3/TRBV12-4,few,NA,TRBJ2-7,CASSFRHGSHEQYF,TGTGCCAGCAGTTTTCGCCACGGTAGCCACGAGCAGTACTTC
TRBV3-1,NA,NA,TRBJ2-5,CASSHRGAGWETQYF,TGTGCCAGCAGCCATAGAGGGGCGGGTTGGGAGACCCAGTACTTC
TRBV29-1,NA,NA,TRBJ1-1,CSIDTEAFF,TGCAGCATCGACACTGAAGCTTTCTTT
TRBV15,NA,TRBD1,TRBJ1-4,CATSRERGTGYRSRTNEKLFF,TGTGCCACCAGCAGAGAGAGAGGGACAGGGTATCGGTCCCGAACTAATGAAAAACTGTTTTTT